This TCR beta chain was identified during a study of cytomegalovirus exposure and HLA in healthy donors. Findings and caveats of the study: A later analysis found that most CMV-associated TCR beta chains appeared HLA-restricted.

CDR3 size: 15 residues. The V end was cut by 1 base, the J end by 2 bases, with 12 bases between. Germline CDR1 MGHRA, CDR2 YSYEKL. On this clone itself: Its specificity is not known.

60 Vbeta and 13 Jbeta primers were used in PCR. The assay was immunoSEQ multiplex PCR, and TCRdb's table has in-frame clones only and misses some. The sample records roughly 100,000 clones, roughly 13% being singletons. The J gene is TRBJ2-7, the V gene TRBV4-1; TRBD2 is a possible D gene (6 bases). The TCR comes from a man aged 40-50 years in good health and CMV-seropositive. Sequences were obtained from PBMCs. CDR3 in DNA: TGCGCCAGCAGCCAAGGTGGCGGGACCCCCTACGAGCAGTACTTC. Translation: CASSQGGGTPYEQYF.